These T cell receptor beta chains were read from a single sample in a study of T cells in Graves' hyperthyroidism and ophthalmopathy. Each CDR3 protein gets one entry after TCRdb re-called the multiplex PCR reads with MiXCR. Of nearly 250,000 distinct CDR3 sequences in the sample, 24% were seen once. Sequenced material: blood. Receptor source: a woman in her thirties or forties with Graves' ophthalmopathy. Each CDR3 is given with its conserved first and last residue. Fields, in order: D gene, CDR3 length, clone size, J gene, V gene, CDR3 protein, CDR3 DNA. D genes are given only for firm matches. Clone size is stated in some rows and not others, as once, few, many or a class when expanded.

>NA|13|NA|TRBJ1-1|TRBV7-6
CASSLEGRSEAFF
TGTGCCAGCAGCTTGGAAGGGCGGTCAGAAGCTTTCTTT
>NA|17|NA|TRBJ2-5|TRBV6-1
CASSPRAEVTGIGTQYF
TGTGCCAGCAGTCCACGAGCCGAAGTGACGGGGATTGGGACCCAGTACTTC
>NA|15|NA|TRBJ2-7|TRBV6-5
CASSYSRVGGWEQYF
TGTGCCAGCAGTTACTCCCGCGTGGGAGGATGGGAGCAGTACTTC
>NA|16|NA|TRBJ1-1|TRBV3-1
CASSQGATIRNTEAFF
TGTGCCAGCAGCCAAGGAGCCACAATACGGAACACTGAAGCTTTCTTT
>TRBD1|17|many|TRBJ1-5|TRBV11-3
CASSQGQGSYSNQPQHF
TGTGCCAGCAGCCAAGGACAGGGGAGTTATAGCAATCAGCCCCAGCATTTT
>NA|12|NA|TRBJ2-5|TRBV6-1
CASSGPRETQYF
TGTGCCAGCAGTGGACCCCGGGAGACCCAGTACTTC
>NA|14|NA|TRBJ1-5|TRBV9
CASSVGVHNQPQHF
TGTGCCAGCAGCGTAGGCGTTCACAATCAGCCCCAGCATTTT
>TRBD2|15|many|TRBJ2-5|TRBV30
CAWSPGTSFSETQYF
TGTGCCTGGAGTCCCGGGACTAGCTTTTCGGAGACCCAGTACTTC
>TRBD1|15|NA|TRBJ1-4|TRBV12-3/TRBV12-4
CASSLGGGAGEKLFF
TGTGCCAGCAGTTTAGGAGGGGGCGCGGGTGAAAAACTGTTTTTT
>NA|14|NA|TRBJ1-1|TRBV7-2
CASRLGTVNTEAFF
TGTGCCAGCAGACTCGGGACGGTAAACACTGAAGCTTTCTTT
>NA|14|many|TRBJ2-2|TRBV30
CAWSGGLGTGELFF
TGTGCCTGGAGCGGCGGACTGGGTACCGGGGAGCTGTTTTTT
>NA|13|many|TRBJ1-2|TRBV30
CAWSGPGGAGYTF
TGTGCCTGGAGTGGCCCCGGCGGGGCTGGCTACACCTTC
>NA|15|many|TRBJ2-7|TRBV5-1
CASSLGARSVDEQYF
TGCGCCAGCAGCTTGGGGGCGCGGTCGGTCGACGAGCAGTACTTC
>NA|12|many|TRBJ2-5|TRBV29-1
CSVGIAQETQYF
TGCAGCGTTGGGATAGCCCAAGAGACCCAGTACTTC
>NA|14|many|TRBJ2-2|TRBV29-1
CSVSAGLNTGELFF
TGCAGCGTCAGTGCGGGACTCAACACCGGGGAGCTGTTTTTT
>NA|16|few|TRBJ2-7|TRBV28
CASSFHRTENNYEQYF
TGTGCCAGCAGTTTTCATAGGACAGAAAATAACTACGAGCAGTACTTC
>NA|14|once|TRBJ2-7|TRBV6-5
CASSYGGPLYEQYF
TGTGCCAGCAGTTACGGGGGACCCCTTTACGAGCAGTACTTC
>NA|15|few|TRBJ1-2|TRBV7-2
CASSIGSGLNYGYTF
TGTGCCAGCAGCATTGGCTCGGGTCTTAACTATGGCTACACCTTC
>TRBD2|15|many|TRBJ2-7|TRBV30
CAWSAGLAGTDEQYF
TGTGCCTGGAGTGCGGGACTAGCGGGAACCGACGAGCAGTACTTC
>NA|16|NA|TRBJ2-7|TRBV28
CASSLLGGTASYEQYF
TGTGCCAGCAGTTTATTGGGCGGGACTGCCTCCTACGAGCAGTACTTC
>NA|11|many|TRBJ1-3|TRBV20-1
CSAESGNTIYF
TGCAGTGCCGAATCTGGAAACACCATATATTTT
>NA|13|few|TRBJ1-5|TRBV18
CASSQAGDQPQHF
TGTGCCAGCTCCCAAGCAGGGGATCAGCCCCAGCATTTT
>TRBD1|16|many|TRBJ1-2|TRBV28
CASSREGGGPNYGYTF
TGTGCCAGCAGTAGAGAGGGAGGGGGCCCTAACTATGGCTACACCTTC
>NA|12|many|TRBJ2-7|TRBV13
CASSLRPREQYF
TGTGCCAGCAGCTTAAGGCCGCGCGAGCAGTACTTC
>NA|13|once|TRBJ2-5|TRBV7-2
CASSLTDGSTQYF
TGTGCCAGCAGCTTGACCGACGGCTCGACCCAGTACTTC